One sample yielded the 3 T cell receptor beta chains listed below, sequenced in a study of blood T cell repertoires in COVID-19. TCRdb's copy holds only in-frame clones and misses some; the assay was immunoSEQ multiplex PCR. The table lists approximately 200,000 clones, 75% to 85% of them singletons, with approximately 6% in the top ten. The specimen was peripheral blood. These receptors originate from a woman aged 40 to 55 with COVID-19, enrolled during active disease.

The chain employs TRBV6-5 and TRBJ2-1; 9 bases are shared with TRBD2. The ends lost 7 bases at V and 10 bases at J; junction bases unmatched: 5. In germline, CDR1 is MNHEY, CDR2 SVGAGI. The CDR3 has 12 residues. For the CDR3, the DNA is TGTGCCAGCACGGGACTAGCAAGGGAGCAGTTCTTC. It codes for CASTGLAREQFF.

The chain uses TRBV15 and TRBJ1-3; 8 bases line up with TRBD1. The V gene end was trimmed by 3 bases and the J gene end by 4 bases; junction bases not matched to a gene: 5. This CDR3 region has 15 residues. CDR1 and CDR2 from the germline V gene are LNHNV and YYDKDF (reference sequence). The CDR3 region is CATSRDRVGGNTIYF. CDR3 nucleotide sequence: TGTGCCACCAGCAGGGACAGGGTGGGAGGAAACACCATATATTTT.

V gene TRBV6-2 or TRBV6-3 combines with J gene TRBJ1-5; maybe TRBD1 (5 bases). CDR3 length: 14 residues. From germline, CDR1 is MNHEY and CDR2 SVGEGT. V gave up 5 bases and J gave up 0 bases, with 8 bases separating them. CDR3 in DNA: TGTGCCAGCAGTCTGACAGTTAGCAATCAGCCCCAGCATTTT. Translation: CASSLTVSNQPQHF.